The TCR beta chain under discussion was sequenced for a study of T-cell reconstitution after alpha-beta-depleted transplantation in children. During its preparation, the TCRbeta library received unique molecular identifiers. TCRdb reprocessed the PCR reads via MiXCR and lists one record per CDR3 protein. Among about 420,000 distinct CDR3 sequences listed, roughly a tenth were seen once. Germline-derived CDR1 and CDR2 are SGHDN and FVKESK. The V and J ends lost 0 bases and 0 bases respectively, with 14 bases between them. The CDR3 totals 18 residues. This clonotype was seen a few times. This TCR was recovered from a human donor who donated a stem cell graft to a child with acute myeloid leukemia. This chain joins TRBV14 and TRBJ2-2; TRBD1 or TRBD2 may be the D gene (5 bases each). The starting material was PBMCs from the stem cell graft donor, obtained from the stem cell graft. The CDR3 nucleotides are TGTGCCAGCAGCCAAGAGGGCGCAGGGAGAGCGAACACCGGGGAGCTGTTTTTT. Protein sequence: CASSQEGAGRANTGELFF.